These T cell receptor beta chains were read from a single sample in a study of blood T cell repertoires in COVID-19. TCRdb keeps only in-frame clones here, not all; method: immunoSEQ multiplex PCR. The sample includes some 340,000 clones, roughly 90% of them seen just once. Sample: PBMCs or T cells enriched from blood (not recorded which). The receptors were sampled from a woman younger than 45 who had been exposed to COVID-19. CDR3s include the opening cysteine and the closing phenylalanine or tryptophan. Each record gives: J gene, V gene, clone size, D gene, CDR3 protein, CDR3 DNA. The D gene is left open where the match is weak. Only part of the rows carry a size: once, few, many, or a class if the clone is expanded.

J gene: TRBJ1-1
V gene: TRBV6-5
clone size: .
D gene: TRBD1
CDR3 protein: CASRGQGTGDTEAFF
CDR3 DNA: TGTGCCAGCAGAGGACAGGGGACTGGGGACACTGAAGCTTTCTTT

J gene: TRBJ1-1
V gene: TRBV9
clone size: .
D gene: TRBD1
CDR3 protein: CASSTGGAFGAFF
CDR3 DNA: TGTGCCAGCTCTACAGGGGGCGCATTTGGAGCTTTCTTT

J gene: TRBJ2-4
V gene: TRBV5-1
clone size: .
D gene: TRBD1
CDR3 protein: CASSPGQLAKNIQYF
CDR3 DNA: TGCGCCAGCAGCCCGGGACAGCTAGCCAAAAACATTCAGTACTTC

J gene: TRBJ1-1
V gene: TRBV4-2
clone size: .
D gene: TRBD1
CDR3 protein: CASSQVPRTGVTEAFF
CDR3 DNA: TGTGCCAGCAGCCAAGTACCGAGGACAGGGGTCACTGAAGCTTTCTTT

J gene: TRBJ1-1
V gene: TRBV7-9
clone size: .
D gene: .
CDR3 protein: CASSLDRVGTEAFF
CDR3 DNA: TGTGCCAGCAGCTTAGACAGGGTGGGCACTGAAGCTTTCTTT

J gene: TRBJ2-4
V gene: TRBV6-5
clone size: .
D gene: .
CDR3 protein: CASSSPGGFDIQYF
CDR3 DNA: TGTGCCAGCTCCTCACCCGGGGGTTTTGACATTCAGTACTTC

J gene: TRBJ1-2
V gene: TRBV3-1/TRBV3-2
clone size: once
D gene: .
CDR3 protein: CASSLTRAGGYTF
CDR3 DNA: TGTGCCAGCAGCCTTACTAGGGCCGGTGGCTACACCTTC

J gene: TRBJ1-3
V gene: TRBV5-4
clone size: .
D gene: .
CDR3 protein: CASSFGDSGNTIYF
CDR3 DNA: TGTGCCAGCAGCTTCGGAGACTCTGGAAACACCATATATTTT

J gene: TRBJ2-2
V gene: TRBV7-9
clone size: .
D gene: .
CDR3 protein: CASSPNANTGELFF
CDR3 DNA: TGTGCCAGCAGCCCTAACGCGAACACCGGGGAGCTGTTTTTT

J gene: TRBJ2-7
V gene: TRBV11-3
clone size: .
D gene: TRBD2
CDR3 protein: CASSRYSGYEQYF
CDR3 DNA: TGTGCCAGCAGCCGCTATAGCGGGTACGAGCAGTACTTC

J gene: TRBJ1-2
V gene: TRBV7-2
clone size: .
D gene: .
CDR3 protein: CASSLPARYGYTF
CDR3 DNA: TGTGCCAGCAGCTTACCTGCCAGGTATGGCTACACCTTC

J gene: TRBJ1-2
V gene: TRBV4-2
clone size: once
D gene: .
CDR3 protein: CASSQQGVLGGYTF
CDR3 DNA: TGTGCCAGCAGCCAACAGGGCGTCTTGGGTGGCTACACCTTC

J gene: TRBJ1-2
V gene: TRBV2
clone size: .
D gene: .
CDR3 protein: CASSEMGDYGYTF
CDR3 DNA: TGTGCCAGCAGTGAAATGGGAGACTATGGCTACACCTTC

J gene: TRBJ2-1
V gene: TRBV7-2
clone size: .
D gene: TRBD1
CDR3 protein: CASSSDRGSYNEQFF
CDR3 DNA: TGTGCCAGCAGCTCGGACAGGGGGAGCTACAATGAGCAGTTCTTC

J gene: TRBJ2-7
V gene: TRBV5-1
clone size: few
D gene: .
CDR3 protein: CASSPPSQGSYEQYF
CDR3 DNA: TGCGCCAGCAGCCCCCCCTCACAGGGCTCCTACGAGCAGTACTTC

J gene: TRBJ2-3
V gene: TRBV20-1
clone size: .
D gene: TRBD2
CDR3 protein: CSASSLAGVDTQYF
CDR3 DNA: TGCAGTGCTAGTTCGCTAGCGGGGGTAGATACGCAGTATTTT

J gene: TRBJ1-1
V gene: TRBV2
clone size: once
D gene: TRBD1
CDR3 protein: CASSRDRTNTEAFF
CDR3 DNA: TGTGCCAGCAGTCGGGACAGGACGAACACTGAAGCTTTCTTT

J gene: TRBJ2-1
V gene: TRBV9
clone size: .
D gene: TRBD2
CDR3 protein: CASSGSGGSFSYNEQFF
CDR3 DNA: TGTGCCAGCAGCGGTAGCGGGGGGTCCTTCTCCTACAATGAGCAGTTCTTC

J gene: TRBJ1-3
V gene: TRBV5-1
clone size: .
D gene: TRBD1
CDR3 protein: CASSLTGTGGNTIYF
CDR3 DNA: TGCGCCAGCAGCTTGACCGGGACAGGCGGAAACACCATATATTTT

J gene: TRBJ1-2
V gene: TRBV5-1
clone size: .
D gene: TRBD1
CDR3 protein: CASISDRGLNYTF
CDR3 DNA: TGCGCCAGCATATCCGACAGGGGTCTCAACTACACCTTC

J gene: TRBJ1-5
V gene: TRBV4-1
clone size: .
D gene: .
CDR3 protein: CASSPRNSNQPQHF
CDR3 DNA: TGCGCCAGCAGCCCTAGGAATAGCAATCAGCCCCAGCATTTT

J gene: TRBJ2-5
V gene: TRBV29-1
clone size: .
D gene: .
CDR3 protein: CSAGLEETQYF
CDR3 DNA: TGCAGCGCCGGTCTCGAAGAGACCCAGTACTTC

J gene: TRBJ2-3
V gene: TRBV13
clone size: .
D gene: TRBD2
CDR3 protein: CASSWGGGAVDTQYF
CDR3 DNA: TGTGCCAGCAGCTGGGGCGGGGGGGCTGTAGATACGCAGTATTTT

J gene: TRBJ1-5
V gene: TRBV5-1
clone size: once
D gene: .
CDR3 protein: CASSLGTNQPQHF
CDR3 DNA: TGCGCCAGCAGCTTGGGCACTAATCAGCCCCAGCATTTT

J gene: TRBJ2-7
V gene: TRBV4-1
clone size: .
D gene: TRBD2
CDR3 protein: CASSQASGGTSYEQYF
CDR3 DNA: TGCGCCAGCAGCCAAGCGAGCGGGGGGACCTCCTACGAGCAGTACTTC

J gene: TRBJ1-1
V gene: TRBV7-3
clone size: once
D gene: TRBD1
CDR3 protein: CASSLTGGQGRAFF
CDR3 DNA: TGTGCCAGCAGCTTAACCGGGGGACAGGGACGAGCTTTCTTT

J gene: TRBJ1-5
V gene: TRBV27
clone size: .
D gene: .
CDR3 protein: CASSADSFSNQPQHF
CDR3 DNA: TGTGCCAGCAGTGCCGACAGTTTTAGCAATCAGCCCCAGCATTTT

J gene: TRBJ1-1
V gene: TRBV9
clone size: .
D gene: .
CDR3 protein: CASSVAEIYTEAFF
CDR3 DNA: TGTGCCAGCAGCGTAGCTGAGATCTACACTGAAGCTTTCTTT

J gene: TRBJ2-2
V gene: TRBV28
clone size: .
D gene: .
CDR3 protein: CASSFNGRVSAGELFF
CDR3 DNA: TGTGCCAGCAGTTTTAACGGCAGGGTCAGCGCCGGGGAGCTGTTTTTT

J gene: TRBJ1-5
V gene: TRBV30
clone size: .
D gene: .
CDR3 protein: CAWSVGGNNQPQHF
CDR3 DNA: TGTGCCTGGAGTGTTGGGGGGAACAATCAGCCCCAGCATTTT

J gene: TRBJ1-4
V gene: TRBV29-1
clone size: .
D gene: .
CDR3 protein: CSRPGGAQGNEKLFF
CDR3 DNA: TGCAGCCGTCCCGGGGGGGCGCAGGGTAATGAAAAACTGTTTTTT

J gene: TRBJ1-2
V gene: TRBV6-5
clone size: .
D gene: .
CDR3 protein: CATHGGVNYGYTF
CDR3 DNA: TGTGCCACCCATGGAGGGGTTAACTATGGCTACACCTTC

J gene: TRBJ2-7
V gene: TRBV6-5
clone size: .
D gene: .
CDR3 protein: CATSLGGHEQYF
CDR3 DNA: TGTGCCACCTCCCTGGGGGGTCACGAGCAGTACTTC

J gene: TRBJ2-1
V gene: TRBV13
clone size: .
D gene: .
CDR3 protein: CASSSRSRSSYNEQFF
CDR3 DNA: TGTGCCAGCAGCTCCCGGTCCCGGAGCTCCTACAATGAGCAGTTCTTC

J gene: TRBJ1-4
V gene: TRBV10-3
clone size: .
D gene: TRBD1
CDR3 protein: CAIGDSPNEKLFF
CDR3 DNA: TGTGCCATCGGGGACAGCCCTAATGAAAAACTGTTTTTT

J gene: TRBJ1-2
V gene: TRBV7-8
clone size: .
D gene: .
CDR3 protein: CASSSLGHYGYTF
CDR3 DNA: TGTGCCAGCAGCTCCCTCGGTCACTATGGCTACACCTTC

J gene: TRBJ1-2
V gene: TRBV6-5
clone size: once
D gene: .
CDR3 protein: CASALGGGGSYGYTF
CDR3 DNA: TGTGCCAGCGCCTTGGGAGGAGGAGGGTCCTATGGCTACACCTTC

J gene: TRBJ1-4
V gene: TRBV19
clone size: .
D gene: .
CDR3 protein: CASMPVWSFNEKLFF
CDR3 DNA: TGTGCCAGTATGCCGGTATGGAGCTTTAATGAAAAACTGTTTTTT

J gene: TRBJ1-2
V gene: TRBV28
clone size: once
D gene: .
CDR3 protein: CASMGGSFYGYTF
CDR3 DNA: TGTGCCAGCATGGGGGGATCTTTCTATGGCTACACCTTC

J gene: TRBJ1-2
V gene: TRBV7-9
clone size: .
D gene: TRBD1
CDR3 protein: CASSSGQGADGYTF
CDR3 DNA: TGTGCCAGCAGCTCGGGACAGGGGGCGGATGGCTACACCTTC